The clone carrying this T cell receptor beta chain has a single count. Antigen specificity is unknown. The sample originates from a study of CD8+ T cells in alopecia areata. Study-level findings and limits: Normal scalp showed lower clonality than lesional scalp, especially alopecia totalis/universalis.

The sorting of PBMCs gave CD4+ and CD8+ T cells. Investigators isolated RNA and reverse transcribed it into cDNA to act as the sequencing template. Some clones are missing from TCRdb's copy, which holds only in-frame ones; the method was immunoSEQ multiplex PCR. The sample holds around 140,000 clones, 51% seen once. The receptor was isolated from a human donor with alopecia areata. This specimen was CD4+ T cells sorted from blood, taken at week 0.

CDR3 in amino acids: CASSRDSFTDTQYF. As DNA, the CDR3 is TGTGCCAGCAGTCGGGACAGCTTCACAGATACGCAGTATTTT. The chain combines TRBV6-5 with TRBJ2-3, with 7 bases matching TRBD1. Germline V gene data show CDR1 as MNHEY and CDR2 as SVGAGI. The CDR3 runs 14 residues. The V and J ends lost 5 bases and 2 bases, in that order; junction bases with no gene match: 4.